This TCR beta chain was retrieved from a study of shared clonotypes between healthy human individuals. V lost 5 bases to trimming and J lost 4 bases; unmatched junction nucleotides: 5. The CDR3 is 14 amino acids. In germline, CDR1 is SGHDN, CDR2 FVKESK. The assay used deep level. The protocol was immunoSEQ multiplex PCR, while the TCRdb copy is restricted to in-frame clones and leaves out a portion. Among approximately 340,000 clones listed, about 74% were seen once. The rearrangement joins TRBV14 to TRBJ1-3; TRBD1 agrees at 7 bases. The sequence came from a man between 25 and 39 years old in good health. Sequences were obtained from memory CD4+ T cells sorted from blood. The subset denotes: CD45RA-negative fraction. This CDR3 reads CASSSGTAGNTIYF. Written as DNA, the CDR3 is TGTGCCAGCAGCTCCGGGACAGCCGGAAACACCATATATTTT.